These 14 T cell receptor beta chains originate from one sample sequenced in a study of T cell repertoires in aging, cancer and after chemotherapy. TCR beta rearrangements were amplified from peripheral blood genomic DNA. Rearranged V-D-J TRB sequences were amplified with a mixed TRB-A/B primer pool. TCRdb processed the multiplex PCR reads anew with MiXCR; each CDR3 protein has one entry. The table includes about 11,000 distinct CDR3 sequences, more than 30% detected once. Specimen: blood. The receptors come from a human donor in good health.

A note on this clonotype: The junction departs from the called germline gene at one end, perhaps through a read error. The chain joins TRBV19 to TRBJ2-1; TRBD2 matches at 7 bases. Looked up from germline, CDR1 is LNHDA and CDR2 is SQIVND (reference sequence). The CDR3 length is 17 residues. The CDR3 sequence is CASSSFEAGNSYNKQFF. The CDR3 DNA reads TGTGCCAGTAGTAGTTTTGAAGCGGGGAACTCCTACAATAAGCAGTTCTTC.

This rearrangement joins TRBV6-6 to TRBJ2-7; 9 bases align to TRBD2. Germline CDR1 MNHNY, CDR2 SVGAGI (reference sequence). V was clipped by 1 base and J by 0 bases; unmatched bases: 1. This CDR3 is 15 amino acids long. The CDR3 here is CASSYFSGSSYEQYF. The CDR3 DNA sequence: TGTGCCAGCAGTTACTTTAGCGGGAGCTCCTACGAGCAGTACTTC.

The rearrangement links TRBV6-6 to TRBJ1-1; possible D gene TRBD1, 6 bases. Between the trimmed V and J ends, which lost 0 bases and 4 bases, there was a span of 6 bases. This CDR3 is built from 13 residues. The germline V gene encodes CDR1 MNHNY and CDR2 SVGAGI (reference sequence). The CDR3: CASSYSGGTEAFF. The CDR3 region has the DNA TGTGCCAGCAGTTACTCAGGGGGCACTGAAGCTTTCTTT.

This sequence joins TRBV6-1 and TRBJ2-1; 9 positions match TRBD1. Losses at the gene ends were 6 bases for V and 10 bases for J; bases not matched to a gene: 10. CDR1 is MNHNS, CDR2 SASEGT, per germline. This CDR3 spans 14 amino acids. The CDR3 is CASRAGQGSNEQFF. DNA for the CDR3: TGTGCCAGCAGAGCGGGACAGGGCAGCAACGAGCAGTTCTTC.

V usage is TRBV11-2 and J usage is TRBJ2-2; no clear D. The V gene's germline CDR1 is SGHAT and CDR2 FQNNGV. The CDR3 sequence is 15 residues long. The germline V and J ends were trimmed by 5 bases and 5 bases, with 15 bases remaining between them. The CDR3 DNA follows: TGTGCCAGCAGCCTTTGGGGAATAAGAACCGGGGAGCTGTTTTTT. The encoded protein is CASSLWGIRTGELFF. The full variable domain, its missing parts supplied by reference TRBV11-2 and TRBJ2-2, is EAGVAQSPRYKIIEKRQSVAFWCNPISGHATLYWYQQILGQGPKLLIQFQNNGVVDDSQLPKDRFSAERLKGVDSTLKIQPAKLEDSAVYLCASSLWGIRTGELFFGEGSRLTVL.

Only a few counts were recorded for this clonotype. The chain employs TRBV19 and TRBJ2-7; D gene unclear. The V gene's germline CDR1 is LNHDA and CDR2 SQIVND (reference sequence). The germline V and J ends were trimmed by 1 base and 2 bases, with 6 bases remaining between them. CDR3 length: 13 amino acids. This chain's CDR3 is CASSIGKAYEQYF. DNA for the CDR3: TGTGCCAGTAGTATAGGGAAGGCCTACGAGCAGTACTTC. The full variable domain, in which reference TRBV19 and TRBJ2-7 provide the parts outside the CDR3, is DGGITQSPKYLFRKEGQNVTLSCEQNLNHDAMYWYRQDPGQGLRLIYYSQIVNDFQKGDIAEGYSVSREKKESFPLTVTSAQKNPTAFYLCASSIGKAYEQYFGPGTRLTVT.

This clonotype was picked up a small number of times. V gene TRBV6-1 combines with J gene TRBJ1-5; D might be TRBD1 (5 bases). Per the germline V gene, CDR1 is MNHNS and CDR2 is SASEGT. CDR3 size: 15 residues. Trimming took off 7 bases at V and 6 bases at J, with 19 bases between the two ends. The CDR3, as DNA: TGTGCCAGCAACCAGGGATGGCAGGCCAGTCAGCCCCAGCATTTT. It encodes CASNQGWQASQPQHF.

This clonotype showed up just a few times. The chain has TRBV6-1 and TRBJ1-2; tentatively, D is TRBD1 (5 bases). The V gene's germline CDR1 is MNHNS and CDR2 SASEGT. The CDR3 consists of 16 residues. The V and J ends lost 2 bases and 12 bases respectively, with 25 bases between them. CDR3 coding DNA: TGTGCCAGCAGTGAAAAGGGGTTCCGGGAGACCGGGTGGGACACCTTC. Translated, it gives CASSEKGFRETGWDTF.

This chain connects TRBV27 to TRBJ2-7; TRBD2 is a possible D gene (6 bases). The germline V gene has CDR1 MNHEY and CDR2 SMNVEV (reference sequence). V shed 6 bases and J shed 0 bases, with 12 bases lying between them. This CDR3 has 14 residues. The CDR3 reads CASSPRDFSYEQYF. In nucleotides, the CDR3 is TGTGCCAGCAGCCCCCGGGACTTCTCCTACGAGCAGTACTTC.

In this sample, this clonotype turned up a few times. Its ends do not fully match the called genes, so a read error is possible. This chain joins TRBV11-3 and TRBJ2-1; D is tentatively TRBD1 or TRBD2 (5 bases each). This CDR3 has 15 amino acids. Germline V gene sequence: CDR1 SGHNT, CDR2 YENEEA. The CDR3, as DNA: TGCGCCAGCAGCCCTACCGGGACGATTTATGATGAGCAGTTCTTC. It translates to CASSPTGTIYDEQFF.

The V and J genes are TRBV4-2 and TRBJ1-2; no clear D gene. Germline CDR1 and CDR2: LGHNA and YNFKEQ. The CDR3 is 16 residues long. Trimming pared 1 base from V and 5 bases from J, leaving 17 bases between. Here the CDR3 DNA reads TGTGCCAGCAGCCAAGGACTGTCGACGGTCGGGTATGGCTACACCTTC. Its protein product is CASSQGLSTVGYGYTF.

This clonotype has more than one count but fewer than ten. The rearrangement joins TRBV6-1 to TRBJ2-5, with D unresolved. Germline V CDR1 and CDR2: MNHNS, SASEGT. CDR3 length: 13 amino acids. The V gene lost 5 bases and the J gene lost 5 bases, with 12 bases spanning the gap. The CDR3 region is CASSPGIRETQYF. Written as DNA, the CDR3 is TGTGCCAGCAGTCCGGGCATTCGGGAGACCCAGTACTTC.

This rearrangement joins TRBV10-3 to TRBJ2-2; TRBD2 might be the D (6 bases). The V end was cut by 1 base, the J end by 2 bases, with 11 bases between. The CDR3 runs 16 residues. Germline CDR1 and CDR2: ENHRY and SYGVKD. DNA of the CDR3: TGTGCCATCAGTGAGTTCAAGGGACTCAACACCGGGGAGCTGTTTTTT. It encodes CAISEFKGLNTGELFF.

V and J are TRBV6-4 and TRBJ2-2; no definite D call. The CDR3 runs 14 residues. The ends were cut back, 0 bases at V and 5 bases at J, with 7 bases in the middle. The V gene's germline CDR1 is MRHNA and CDR2 SNTAGT. CDR3 nucleotide sequence: TGTGCCAGCAGTGACTCTCTCATGACCGGGGAGCTGTTTTTT. It encodes CASSDSLMTGELFF.